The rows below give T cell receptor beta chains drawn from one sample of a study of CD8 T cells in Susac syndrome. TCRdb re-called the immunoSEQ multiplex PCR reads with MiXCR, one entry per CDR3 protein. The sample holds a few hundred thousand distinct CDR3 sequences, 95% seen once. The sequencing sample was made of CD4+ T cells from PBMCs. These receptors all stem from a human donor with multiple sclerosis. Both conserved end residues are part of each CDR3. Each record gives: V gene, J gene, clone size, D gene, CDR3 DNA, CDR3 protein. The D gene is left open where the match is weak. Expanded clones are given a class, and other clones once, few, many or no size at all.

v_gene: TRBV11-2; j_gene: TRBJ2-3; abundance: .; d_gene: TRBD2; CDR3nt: TGTGCCAGCAGCAAAGACCTAGCGGGAGGAAGAGATACGCAGTATTTT; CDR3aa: CASSKDLAGGRDTQYF
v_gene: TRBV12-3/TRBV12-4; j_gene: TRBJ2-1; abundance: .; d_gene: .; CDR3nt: TGTGCCAGCAGTCCCGGCTGGGGTGCGGAAAAAGAAAATGAGCAGTTCTTC; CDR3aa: CASSPGWGAEKENEQFF
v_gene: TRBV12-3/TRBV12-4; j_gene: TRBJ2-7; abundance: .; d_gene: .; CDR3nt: TGTGCCAGCAGTTTCAGTCCGGGCCGCTACTACGAGCAGTACTTC; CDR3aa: CASSFSPGRYYEQYF
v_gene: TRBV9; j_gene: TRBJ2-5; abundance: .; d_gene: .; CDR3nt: TGTGCCAGCAGCGAGGGGGGGCAAGAGACCCAGTACTTC; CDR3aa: CASSEGGQETQYF
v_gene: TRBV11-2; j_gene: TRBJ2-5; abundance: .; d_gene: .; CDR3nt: TGTGCCAGCAGCTTCAGGACCCCAGAAGAGACCCAGTACTTC; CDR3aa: CASSFRTPEETQYF
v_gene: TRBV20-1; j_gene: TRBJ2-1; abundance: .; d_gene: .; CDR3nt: TGCAGTGCTAGGGATCATGCGGCTTTCTCCTACAATGAGCAGTTCTTC; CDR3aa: CSARDHAAFSYNEQFF
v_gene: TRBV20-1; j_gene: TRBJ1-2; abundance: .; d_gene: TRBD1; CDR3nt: TGCAGTGCTAGAATTACAGGGGAGCGGAGTGGCTACACCTTC; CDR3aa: CSARITGERSGYTF
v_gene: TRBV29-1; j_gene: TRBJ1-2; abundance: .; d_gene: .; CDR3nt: TGCAGCGTTGAAGGGGGGCAGGGTACTGGCTACACCTTC; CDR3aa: CSVEGGQGTGYTF
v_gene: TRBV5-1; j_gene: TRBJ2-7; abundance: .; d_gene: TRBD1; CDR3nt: TGCGCCAGCAGCTTGGAACAGGGGTCCCACGAGCAGTACTTC; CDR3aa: CASSLEQGSHEQYF
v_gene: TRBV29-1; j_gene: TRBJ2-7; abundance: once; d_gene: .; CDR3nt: TGCAGCGTTGGTCCCGGGCCCGCAGGGATCTACGAGCAGTACTTC; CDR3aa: CSVGPGPAGIYEQYF
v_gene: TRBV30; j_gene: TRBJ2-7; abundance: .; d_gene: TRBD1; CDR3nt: TGTGCATCGGATAGACAGGGCACCTACGAGCAGTACTTC; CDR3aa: CASDRQGTYEQYF
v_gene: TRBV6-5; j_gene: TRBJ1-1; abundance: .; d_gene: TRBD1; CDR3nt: TGTGCCAGCAGCCGCCGGAGGGGGCACACTGAAGCTTTCTTT; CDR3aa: CASSRRRGHTEAFF
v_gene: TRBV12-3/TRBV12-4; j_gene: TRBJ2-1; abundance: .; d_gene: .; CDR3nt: TGTGCCAGCAGCCGCAATGAGCAGTTCTTC; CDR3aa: CASSRNEQFF
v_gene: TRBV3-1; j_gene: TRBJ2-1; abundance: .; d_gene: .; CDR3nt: TGTGCCAGCAGCCAAGTTAGAGCAGGGCGTAGGGATGAGCAGTTCTTC; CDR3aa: CASSQVRAGRRDEQFF
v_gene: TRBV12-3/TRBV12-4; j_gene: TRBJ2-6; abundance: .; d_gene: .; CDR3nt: TGTGCCAGCAGTTTAGACAGGGCTGGGGCCAACGTCCTGACTTTC; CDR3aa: CASSLDRAGANVLTF
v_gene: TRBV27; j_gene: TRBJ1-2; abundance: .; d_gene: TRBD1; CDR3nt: TGTGCCAGCAGTTTATCGGGACAGGGGAGCGGCTACACCTTC; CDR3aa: CASSLSGQGSGYTF
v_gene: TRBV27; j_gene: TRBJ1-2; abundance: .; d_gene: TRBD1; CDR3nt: TGTGCCAGCAGGGGGGACAGGGTGCTGGCGGGCTACACCTTC; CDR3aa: CASRGDRVLAGYTF
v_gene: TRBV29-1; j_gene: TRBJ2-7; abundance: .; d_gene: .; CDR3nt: TGCAGCGTTGACTTATCGGGCCGGTCCTACGAGCAGTACTTC; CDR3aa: CSVDLSGRSYEQYF
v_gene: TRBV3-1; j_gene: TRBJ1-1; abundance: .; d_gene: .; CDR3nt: TGTGCCAGCAGCCAAGATGGTAGCTTCACTGAAGCTTTCTTT; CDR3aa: CASSQDGSFTEAFF